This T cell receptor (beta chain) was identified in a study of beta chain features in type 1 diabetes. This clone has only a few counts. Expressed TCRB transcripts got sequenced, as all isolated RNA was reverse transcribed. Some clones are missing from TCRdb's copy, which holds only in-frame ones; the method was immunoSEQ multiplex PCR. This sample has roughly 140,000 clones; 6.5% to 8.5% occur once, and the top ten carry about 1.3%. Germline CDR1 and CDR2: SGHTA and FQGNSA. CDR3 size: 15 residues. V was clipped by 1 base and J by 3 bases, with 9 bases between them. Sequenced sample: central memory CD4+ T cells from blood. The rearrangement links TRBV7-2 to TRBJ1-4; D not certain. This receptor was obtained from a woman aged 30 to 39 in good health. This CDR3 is CASSLDGDSNEKLFF. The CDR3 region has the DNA TGTGCCAGCAGCTTAGACGGTGATTCTAATGAAAAACTGTTTTTT. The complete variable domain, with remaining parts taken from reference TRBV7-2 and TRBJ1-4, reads GAGVSQSPSNKVTEKGKDVELRCDPISGHTALYWYRQSLGQGLEFLIYFQGNSAPDKSGLPSDRFSAERTGGSVSTLTIQRTQQEDSAVYLCASSLDGDSNEKLFFGSGTQLSVL.